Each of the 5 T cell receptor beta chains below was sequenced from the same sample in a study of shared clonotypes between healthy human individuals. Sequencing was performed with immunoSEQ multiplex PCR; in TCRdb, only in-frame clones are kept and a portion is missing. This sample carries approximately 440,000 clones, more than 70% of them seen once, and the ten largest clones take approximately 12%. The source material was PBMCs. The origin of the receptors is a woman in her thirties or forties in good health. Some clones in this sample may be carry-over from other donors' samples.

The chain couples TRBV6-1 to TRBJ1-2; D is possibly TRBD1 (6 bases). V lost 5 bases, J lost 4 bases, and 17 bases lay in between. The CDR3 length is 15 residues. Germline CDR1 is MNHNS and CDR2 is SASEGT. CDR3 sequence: CASSSREGGTYGYTF. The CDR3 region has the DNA TGTGCCAGCAGTTCCCGGGAGGGGGGAACCTATGGCTACACCTTC.

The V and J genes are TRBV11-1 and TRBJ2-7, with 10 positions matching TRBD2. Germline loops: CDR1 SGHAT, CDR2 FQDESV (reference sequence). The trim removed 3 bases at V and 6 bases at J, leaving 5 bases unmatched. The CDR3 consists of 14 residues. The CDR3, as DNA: TGTGCCAGCAGCTTTTCGGGACTAGCGAGCGAGCAGTACTTC. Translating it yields CASSFSGLASEQYF. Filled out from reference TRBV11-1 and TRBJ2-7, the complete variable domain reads EAEVAQSPRYKITEKSQAVAFWCDPISGHATLYWYRQILGQGPELLVQFQDESVVDDSQLPKDRFSAERLKGVDSTLKIQPAELGDSAMYLCASSFSGLASEQYFGPGTRLTVT.

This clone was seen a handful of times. The CDR3 sequence is CAWTGGETQYF. Here the CDR3 DNA reads TGTGCCTGGACAGGGGGAGAGACCCAGTACTTC. The chain recombines TRBV30 with TRBJ2-5; TRBD1 agrees at 7 bases. Trimming cost V 4 bases and J 4 bases; bases outside gene matches: 0. The CDR3 contains 11 residues. The germline V gene has CDR1 GTSNPN and CDR2 SVGIG (reference sequence).

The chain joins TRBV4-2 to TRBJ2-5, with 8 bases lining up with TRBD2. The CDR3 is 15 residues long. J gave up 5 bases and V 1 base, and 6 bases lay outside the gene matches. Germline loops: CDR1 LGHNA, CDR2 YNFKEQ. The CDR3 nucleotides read TGTGCCAGCAGCCAAGTTCAGCGGGAGATGGAGACCCAGTACTTC. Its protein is CASSQVQREMETQYF.

The CDR3 spells CASSVGSRNTGELFF. The CDR3 region has the DNA TGTGCCAGCAGCGTAGGTAGCAGGAACACCGGGGAGCTGTTTTTT. This chain joins TRBV9 and TRBJ2-2; no clear D. The germline V gene encodes CDR1 SGDLS and CDR2 YYNGEE. The CDR3 is 15 amino acids. Trimming shortened V by 0 bases and J by 1 base, and 7 bases separated the two germline ends.